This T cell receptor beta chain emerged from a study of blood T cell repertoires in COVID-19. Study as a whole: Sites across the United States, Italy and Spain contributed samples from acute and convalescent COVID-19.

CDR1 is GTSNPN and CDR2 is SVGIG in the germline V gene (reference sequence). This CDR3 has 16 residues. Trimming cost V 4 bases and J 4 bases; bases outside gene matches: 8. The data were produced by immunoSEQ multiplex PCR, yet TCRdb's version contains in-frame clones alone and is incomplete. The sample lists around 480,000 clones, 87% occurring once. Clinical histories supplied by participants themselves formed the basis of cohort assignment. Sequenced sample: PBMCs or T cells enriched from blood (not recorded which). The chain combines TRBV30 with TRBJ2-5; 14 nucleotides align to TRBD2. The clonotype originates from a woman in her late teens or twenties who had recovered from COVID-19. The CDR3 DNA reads TGTGCCTGGACCCGCGGACTAGCGGGGGGTAGAGAGACCCAGTACTTC. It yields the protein CAWTRGLAGGRETQYF.